This note documents a single T cell receptor (beta chain) sequence. The CDR3 spans 16 residues. Trimming took 2 bases from V and 0 from J, leaving 11 bases between them. Germline assignment: CDR1 LNHDA and CDR2 SQIVND (reference sequence). Original data processing: Counts of nucleated cells, estimated from reference gene primer amplification, were obtained. The table came from immunoSEQ multiplex PCR; TCRdb's copy has only in-frame clones and leaves some out. Clone size and the V and J calls come from that table; the DNA yielded D and trimming. The sample yields tens of thousands of clones, around 90% seen once. This sample stems from a study of blood T cell repertoires in COVID-19. Study details: Italy, Spain and the United States were the sources of the convalescent and acute COVID-19 samples. PBMCs, B-cell-depleted T cells, or T cells provided the cDNA or gDNA that made up the material.

V gene TRBV19 combines with J gene TRBJ1-5; D is uncertain. The sequence came from a woman in her seventies with acute or convalescent COVID-19. The sequenced material came from peripheral blood. The CDR3 coding sequence is TGTGCCAGTAGTATATACGAGGGAGGTAGCAATCAGCCCCAGCATTTT. It yields the protein CASSIYEGGSNQPQHF. Variable domain in full (rest from reference TRBV19 and TRBJ1-5): DGGITQSPKYLFRKEGQNVTLSCEQNLNHDAMYWYRQDPGQGLRLIYYSQIVNDFQKGDIAEGYSVSREKKESFPLTVTSAQKNPTAFYLCASSIYEGGSNQPQHFGDGTRLSIL.